This entry concerns a single T cell receptor beta chain. These data belong to a study of blood T cell repertoires in COVID-19. Profiled with immunoSEQ multiplex PCR; TCRdb holds only in-frame clones, not every one. Among 200,000 or so clones listed, roughly 90% were seen once. Sequencing used peripheral blood. This clonotype was sampled from a woman in her 70s with acute or convalescent COVID-19.

The CDR3 sequence: CATSDIGQFYGYTF. CDR3 coding DNA: TGTGCCACCAGTGACATCGGACAGTTCTATGGCTACACCTTC. The rearrangement links TRBV24-1 to TRBJ1-2; TRBD1 is a possible D gene (6 bases). Looked up from germline, CDR1 is KGHDR and CDR2 is SFDVKD. V gave up 4 bases and J gave up 4 bases, with 12 bases separating them. This CDR3 is 14 amino acids long.